This TCR beta chain appears in the sequencing data of a study of cytomegalovirus exposure and HLA in healthy donors. Study-wide results and caveats: Only CMV serostatus was available as immune exposure information. The classifier reportedly diagnosed cytomegalovirus status with high sensitivity and specificity. TCR beta V- and J-gene trimming was later associated with a missense DCLRE1C variant. Earlier results showed most TCR beta V segments being productive about 87% or about 30% of the time.

The study ran its PCR with 60 Vbeta and 13 Jbeta primers. Clones were sequenced by immunoSEQ multiplex PCR, and TCRdb holds only the in-frame ones, with some missing. Of 84,000 or so clones listed, approximately 80% are singletons. About this clone: The target antigen is unknown.

V lost 5 bases and J lost 4, with 9 bases in between. This CDR3 region has 13 residues. Germline CDR1 and CDR2: MNHEY and SVGAGI. The J gene is TRBJ1-5, the V gene TRBV6-5; possible D gene TRBD1, 6 bases. This clonotype originated in a human donor in good health. Material: PBMCs. The CDR3 DNA is TGTGCCAGCAGTGTTACAGGGAATCAGCCCCAGCATTTT. It codes for CASSVTGNQPQHF.